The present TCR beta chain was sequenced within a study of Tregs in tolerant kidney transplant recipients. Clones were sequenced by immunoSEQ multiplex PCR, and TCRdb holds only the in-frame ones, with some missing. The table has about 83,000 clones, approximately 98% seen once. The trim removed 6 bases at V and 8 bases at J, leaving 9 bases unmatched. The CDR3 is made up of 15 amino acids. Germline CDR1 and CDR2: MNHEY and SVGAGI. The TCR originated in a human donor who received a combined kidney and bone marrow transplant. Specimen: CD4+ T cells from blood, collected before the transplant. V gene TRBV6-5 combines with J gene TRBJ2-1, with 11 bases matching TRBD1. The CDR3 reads CASSWADRGQDEQFF. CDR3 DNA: TGTGCCAGCAGCTGGGCGGACAGGGGGCAGGATGAGCAGTTCTTC.